The entry below describes one TCR beta chain. The data stem from a study of blood T cell repertoires in COVID-19. Looking at the study overall: The study drew acute and convalescent COVID-19 samples from the United States, Italy and Spain.

V lost 5 bases and J lost 3, with 14 bases in between. Germline V gene data show CDR1 as MNHEY and CDR2 as SVGAGI. The length of the CDR3 is 14 residues. TCRdb's copy holds only in-frame clones and misses some; the assay was immunoSEQ multiplex PCR. Among 310,000 or so clones, approximately 92% were seen once, and the ten largest hold 1.1%. Symptom resolution, clearance, or two negative PCRs marked the recovered donors of Cohort 3. The chain is built from TRBV6-5 and TRBJ2-7, with a weak D call TRBD2 (6 bases). The sequencing input was PBMCs or T cells enriched from blood (not recorded which). This clonotype was obtained from a young woman who had recovered from COVID-19. Here the CDR3 reads CASSPFRGNYEQYF. The CDR3 bases are TGTGCCAGCAGTCCCTTTCGGGGGAACTACGAGCAGTACTTC.